Listed here are 23 T cell receptor beta chains from one sample, sequenced in a study of shared clonotypes between healthy human individuals. Using immunoSEQ multiplex PCR, the repertoire was profiled, and TCRdb retains in-frame clones only, with some absent. Of a few million clones listed, less than 95% are singletons. Sequenced input: naive CD4+ T cells from PBMCs. Regarding subset: CD45RA+ positively selected. These receptors all come from a man between 18 and 29 years old in good health. Some clones in this sample may be carry-over from other donors' samples.

The rearrangement links TRBV27 to TRBJ1-5, with D perhaps TRBD1 (5 bases). Germline loops: CDR1 MNHEY, CDR2 SMNVEV (reference sequence). V was shortened by 4 bases and J by 0 bases, with 13 bases between the two germline ends. The CDR3 runs 16 residues. CDR3 protein: CASSSRQGNSNQPQHF. CDR3 nucleotide sequence: TGTGCCAGCAGTTCTCGGCAGGGCAATAGCAATCAGCCCCAGCATTTT.

The chain couples TRBV7-9 to TRBJ2-3, with TRBD2 identical over 8 bases. The J segment lost 4 bases and the V segment lost 3 bases, leaving 12 bases of the junction unmatched. The CDR3 is 17 amino acids. Germline V gene data show CDR1 as SEHNR and CDR2 as FQNEAQ (reference sequence). In nucleotides, the CDR3 is TGTGCCAGCAGCTTGCGCGCACTAGCGGTATACGCAGATACGCAGTATTTT. Residues: CASSLRALAVYADTQYF.

This clone was seen a single time. This chain uses TRBV28 with TRBJ2-5; D remains ambiguous. Germline V gene sequence: CDR1 MDHEN, CDR2 SYDVKM. With 6 bases removed from V and 2 bases from J, the gap between germline ends came to 10 bases. CDR3 length: 13 amino acids. The CDR3 DNA reads as TGTGCCAGCAGGGCGCCTGGGCAAGAGACCCAGTACTTC. This codes for CASRAPGQETQYF.

V gene TRBV6-6 combines with J gene TRBJ2-7; no firm D call. V dropped 5 bases and J dropped 5 bases, with 7 bases sitting between them. Germline V lookup: CDR1 MNHNY, CDR2 SVGAGI (reference sequence). CDR3 length equals 11 residues. Here the CDR3 DNA reads TGTGCCAGCAGTACTCTCGACGAGCAGTACTTC. Amino acids: CASSTLDEQYF.

V and J are TRBV7-8 and TRBJ2-1; D possibly matches TRBD1 or TRBD2 (6 bases each). Trimming took off 7 bases at V and 10 bases at J, with 23 bases between the two ends. Germline V gene data show CDR1 as SGHVS and CDR2 as FQNEAQ. There are 15 residues in the CDR3. The chain's CDR3 is CASTDLGGTLSEQFF. The CDR3 DNA reads TGTGCCAGCACCGATCTGGGCGGGACACTCTCCGAGCAGTTCTTC.

The chain carries TRBV28 and TRBJ1-1, with D possibly TRBD1 on 5 matching bases. The V gene's germline CDR1 is MDHEN and CDR2 SYDVKM. The CDR3 totals 13 residues. The V end lost 11 bases, the J end lost 1 base, and 14 bases lay between the germline ends. The CDR3 region has the DNA TGTGCCCTAAAGGGGCGGGGGAACACTGAAGCTTTCTTT. It codes for CALKGRGNTEAFF.

V gene TRBV28 combines with J gene TRBJ1-2; possible D gene TRBD1, 5 bases. Germline V gene lookup returns CDR1 MDHEN and CDR2 SYDVKM. With 4 bases removed from V and 5 bases from J, the gap between germline ends came to 20 bases. The CDR3 is 16 amino acids. The CDR3 region is CASSSDFQGRFYGYTF. The CDR3 DNA reads as TGTGCCAGCAGTTCCGATTTCCAGGGACGGTTTTATGGCTACACCTTC.

Regarding this clone: This CDR3 is also generated by other DNA sequences in the sample. The CDR3 DNA reads TGTGCCAGCAGCAGCCCTACAGGAAACACTGAAGCTTTCTTT. Its translation: CASSSPTGNTEAFF. V usage is TRBV7-9 and J usage is TRBJ1-1; weak D call: TRBD1 (5 bases). Trimming took off 5 bases at V and 2 bases at J, with 12 bases between the two ends. The CDR3 spans 14 residues. Germline V gene data show CDR1 as SEHNR and CDR2 as FQNEAQ (reference sequence). Filled out from reference TRBV7-9 and TRBJ1-1, the complete variable domain reads DTGVSQNPRHKITKRGQNVTFRCDPISEHNRLYWYRQTLGQGPEFLTYFQNEAQLEKSRLLSDRFSAERPKGSFSTLEIQRTEQGDSAMYLCASSSPTGNTEAFFGQGTRLTVV.

This chain links TRBV28 with TRBJ2-4; possible D gene TRBD2, 5 bases. Between the trimmed V and J ends, which lost 10 bases and 3 bases, there was a span of 16 bases. This CDR3 has 14 residues. From germline, CDR1 is MDHEN and CDR2 SYDVKM. CDR3 region: CATSPLEGKNIQYF. DNA for the CDR3: TGTGCCACCAGCCCCCTTGAGGGCAAAAACATTCAGTACTTC. The whole variable domain, remainder taken from reference TRBV28 and TRBJ2-4, is DVKVTQSSRYLVKRTGEKVFLECVQDMDHENMFWYRQDPGLGLRLIYFSYDVKMKEKGDIPEGYSVSREKKERFSLILESASTNQTSMYLCATSPLEGKNIQYFGAGTRLSVL.

The rearrangement links TRBV28 to TRBJ1-1; no definite D call. Trimming removed 2 bases at V and 0 bases at J, with 10 bases between. Germline loops: CDR1 MDHEN, CDR2 SYDVKM. The CDR3 extends over 15 amino acids. CDR3 region: CASSLGVRLNTEAFF. DNA of the CDR3: TGTGCCAGCAGTTTAGGGGTCAGACTGAACACTGAAGCTTTCTTT.

This clone was recorded only once. The chain is built from TRBV2 and TRBJ2-4; D possibly corresponds to TRBD2 (6 bases). Deletions cut 3 bases from V and 15 bases from J, with 15 bases between. The CDR3 length is 12 residues. The V gene's germline CDR1 is SNHLY and CDR2 FYNNEI. The CDR3 loop reads CASSDVGGVPYF. In DNA, the CDR3 is TGTGCCAGCAGTGATGTCGGGGGTGTCCCGTACTTC.

The rearrangement links TRBV2 to TRBJ1-5, with D perhaps matching TRBD1 (6 bases). Trimming stripped 6 bases from V and 3 bases from J, with 9 bases between. Germline V gene lookup returns CDR1 SNHLY and CDR2 FYNNEI. CDR3 length: 13 residues. DNA of the CDR3: TGTGCCAGCAGACGGGACACCAATCAGCCCCAGCATTTT. This sequence encodes CASRRDTNQPQHF.

There are a few counts of this clone. Different DNA sequences within this sample yield the same CDR3. The chain combines TRBV10-3 with TRBJ2-5; D is undetermined. V was shortened by 2 bases and J by 5 bases, with 3 bases between the two germline ends. CDR1 and CDR2 (germline): ENHRY, SYGVKD. The CDR3 has 11 amino acids. The CDR3 spells CAISEGETQYF. The CDR3 DNA is TGTGCCATCAGTGAGGGGGAGACCCAGTACTTC.

Regarding this clone: This specimen includes other DNA sequences encoding the same CDR3. This rearrangement joins TRBV7-3 to TRBJ2-1; possible D gene TRBD2, 6 bases. The V end was cut by 5 bases, the J end by 0 bases, with 14 bases between. CDR3 length: 16 residues. CDR1 is SGHTA, CDR2 FQGTGA, per germline. This CDR3 is CASSPGGSGSYNEQFF. The CDR3 DNA follows: TGTGCCAGCAGCCCCGGAGGGAGTGGCTCCTACAATGAGCAGTTCTTC.

The CDR3 sequence: CASSLRFGSDTEAFF. DNA of the CDR3: TGCGCCAGCAGCTTGCGGTTCGGGTCGGACACTGAAGCTTTCTTT. This sequence joins TRBV5-1 and TRBJ1-1, with unresolved D. Trimming pared 1 base from V and 3 bases from J, leaving 13 bases between. Per germline, CDR1 SGHRS and CDR2 YFSETQ. This CDR3 spans 15 amino acids.

This chain uses TRBV11-2 with TRBJ1-4; D not certain. CDR1 and CDR2 (germline): SGHAT, FQNNGV. Trimming shortened V by 4 bases and J by 4 bases, and 10 bases separated the two germline ends. This CDR3 region has 14 residues. The CDR3: CASSSGYLNEKLFF. The CDR3 DNA follows: TGTGCCAGCAGCTCCGGTTACCTTAATGAAAAACTGTTTTTT.

The CDR3 sequence is CASSLLGRAYGYTF. The CDR3 region has the DNA TGTGCCAGCAGTTTATTGGGCAGGGCCTATGGCTACACCTTC. The V call is TRBV28, the J call TRBJ1-2, with D perhaps matching TRBD1 (5 bases). CDR1 MDHEN and CDR2 SYDVKM come from the germline V gene. This CDR3 has 14 residues. The germline V and J ends were trimmed by 1 base and 4 bases, with 10 bases remaining between them.

This chain links TRBV10-3 with TRBJ2-3, with D tentatively TRBD2 (5 bases). Germline values: CDR1 ENHRY, CDR2 SYGVKD. V lost 6 bases to trimming and J lost 6 bases, with 16 bases between them. This CDR3 has 14 residues. The CDR3 sequence is CAIRPSGLGDTQYF. The DNA for the CDR3 is TGTGCCATCAGGCCGTCGGGGTTGGGGGATACGCAGTATTTT.

The sample holds a few counts of this clone. The rearrangement joins TRBV6-1 to TRBJ1-1, with D possibly being TRBD1 (5 bases). The V end was cut by 1 base, the J end by 11 bases, with 11 bases between. CDR1 and CDR2 (germline): MNHNS, SASEGT. The CDR3 has 12 residues. Written as DNA, the CDR3 is TGTGCCAGCAGTGAAGGAGGCAGGGTCGCTTTCTTT. Translated, it gives CASSEGGRVAFF.

The chain recombines TRBV14 with TRBJ2-7; D perhaps matches TRBD2 (6 bases). The CDR3 covers 15 residues. V shed 3 bases and J shed 6 bases, with 18 bases lying between them. Germline V CDR1 and CDR2: SGHDN, FVKESK. The CDR3, as DNA: TGTGCCAGCAGCCAGGTATTGGGAGGCGTTACCGAGCAGTACTTC. Translating gives CASSQVLGGVTEQYF.

The chain employs TRBV28 and TRBJ2-7, with a weak D call TRBD2 (6 bases). This CDR3 contains 15 residues. The V gene's germline CDR1 is MDHEN and CDR2 SYDVKM. Trimming removed 2 bases from V and 6 bases from J, with 17 bases in between. The DNA of the CDR3 is TGTGCCAGCAGTTTAGGCGGGACCCGGTCGCGCGAGCAGTACTTC. Protein sequence: CASSLGGTRSREQYF.

This chain joins TRBV5-1 and TRBJ2-2; D possibly corresponds to TRBD1 (5 bases). The CDR3 length is 15 residues. Trimming removed 0 bases from V and 7 bases from J, with 13 bases in between. Germline loops: CDR1 SGHRS, CDR2 YFSETQ. DNA for the CDR3: TGCGCCAGCAGCTTGGGGGGCAGTGAACTCGGGGAGCTGTTTTTT. Translating it yields CASSLGGSELGELFF.

The chain carries TRBV7-9 and TRBJ2-3; 9 nucleotides align to TRBD2. The length of the CDR3 is 15 residues. V lost 2 bases and J lost 3; bases outside the gene matches: 3. Looked up from germline, CDR1 is SEHNR and CDR2 is FQNEAQ (reference sequence). The CDR3 protein is CASSLNSGRTDTQYF. In DNA form, the CDR3 reads TGTGCCAGCAGCTTAAATAGCGGGAGAACAGATACGCAGTATTTT.